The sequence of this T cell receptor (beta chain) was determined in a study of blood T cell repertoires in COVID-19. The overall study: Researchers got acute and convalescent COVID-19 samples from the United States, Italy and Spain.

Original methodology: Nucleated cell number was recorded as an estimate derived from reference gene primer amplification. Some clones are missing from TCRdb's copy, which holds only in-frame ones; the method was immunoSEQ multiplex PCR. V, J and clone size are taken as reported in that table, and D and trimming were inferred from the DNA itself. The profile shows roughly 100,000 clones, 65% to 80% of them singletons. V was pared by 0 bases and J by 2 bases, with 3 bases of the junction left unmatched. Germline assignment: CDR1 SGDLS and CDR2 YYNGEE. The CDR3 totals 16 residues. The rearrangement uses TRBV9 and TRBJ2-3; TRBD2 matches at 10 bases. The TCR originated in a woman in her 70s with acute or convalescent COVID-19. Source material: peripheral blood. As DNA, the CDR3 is TGTGCCAGCAGCGTAGGGACTAGCGGATACACAGATACGCAGTATTTT. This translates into CASSVGTSGYTDTQYF. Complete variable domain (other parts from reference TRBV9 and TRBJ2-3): DSGVTQTPKHLITATGQRVTLRCSPRSGDLSVYWYQQSLDQGLQFLIQYYNGEERAKGNILERFSAQQFPDLHSELNLSSLELGDSALYFCASSVGTSGYTDTQYFGPGTRLTVL.